The entry that follows covers one T cell receptor beta chain sequence. This sample was taken from a study of blood T cell repertoires in COVID-19. Study details: Material from acute and convalescent COVID-19 was sourced from the United States, Italy and Spain. T cells, B-cell-depleted T cells, or PBMCs supplied cDNA or gDNA.

V was clipped by 6 bases and J by 3 bases; unmatched bases: 14. There are 17 residues in the CDR3. The germline CDR1 and CDR2 sequences are SGHVS and FQNEAQ. Patients of the Seattle cohort, enrolled during active infection, were followed longitudinally. Original handling: Estimation of nucleated cell counts relied on the amplification of reference gene primers. The table came from immunoSEQ multiplex PCR; TCRdb's copy has only in-frame clones and leaves some out. That table gives V, J and clone size, and the DNA gave D and trimming. The sample gives 150,000 to 200,000 clones, approximately 78% of which show up once; about 11% is in the top ten.

The sample comprised peripheral blood. The sequence came from an elderly woman with COVID-19, enrolled during active disease. The V call is TRBV7-8, the J call TRBJ2-3; TRBD2 matches at 8 bases. DNA of the CDR3: TGTGCCAGCAGTAAGGGGCGGCTAGCGGGCCGAACAGATACGCAGTATTTT. It encodes CASSKGRLAGRTDTQYF.